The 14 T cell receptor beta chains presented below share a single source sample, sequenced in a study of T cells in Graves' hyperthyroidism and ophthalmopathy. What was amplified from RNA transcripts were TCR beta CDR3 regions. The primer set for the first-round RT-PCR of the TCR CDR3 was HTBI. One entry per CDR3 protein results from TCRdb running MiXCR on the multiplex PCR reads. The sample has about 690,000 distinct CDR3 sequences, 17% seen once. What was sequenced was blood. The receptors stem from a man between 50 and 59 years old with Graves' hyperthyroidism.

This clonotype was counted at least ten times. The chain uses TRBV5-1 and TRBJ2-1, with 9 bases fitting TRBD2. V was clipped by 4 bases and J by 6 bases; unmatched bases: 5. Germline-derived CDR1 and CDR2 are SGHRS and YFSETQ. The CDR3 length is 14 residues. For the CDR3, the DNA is TGCGCCAGCAGCACCGGGACTAGCATCAATGAGCAGTTCTTC. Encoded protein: CASSTGTSINEQFF.

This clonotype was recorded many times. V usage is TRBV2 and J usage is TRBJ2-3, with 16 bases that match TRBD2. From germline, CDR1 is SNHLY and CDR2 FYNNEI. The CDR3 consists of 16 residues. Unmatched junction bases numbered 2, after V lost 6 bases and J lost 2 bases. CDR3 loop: CASRGTSGRATDTQYF. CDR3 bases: TGTGCCAGCAGGGGGACTAGCGGGAGGGCCACAGATACGCAGTATTTT. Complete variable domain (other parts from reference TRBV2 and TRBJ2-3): EPEVTQTPSHQVTQMGQEVILRCVPISNHLYFYWYRQILGQKVEFLVSFYNNEISEKSEIFDDQFSVERPDGSNFTLKIRSTKLEDSAMYFCASRGTSGRATDTQYFGPGTRLTVL.

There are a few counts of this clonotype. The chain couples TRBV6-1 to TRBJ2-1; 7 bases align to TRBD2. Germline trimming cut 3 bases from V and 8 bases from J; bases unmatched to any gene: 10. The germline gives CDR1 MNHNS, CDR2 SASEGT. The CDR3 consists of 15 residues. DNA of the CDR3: TGTGCCAGCAGTGAGATAGGCGGGAGTATTTATGAGCAGTTCTTC. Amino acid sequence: CASSEIGGSIYEQFF.

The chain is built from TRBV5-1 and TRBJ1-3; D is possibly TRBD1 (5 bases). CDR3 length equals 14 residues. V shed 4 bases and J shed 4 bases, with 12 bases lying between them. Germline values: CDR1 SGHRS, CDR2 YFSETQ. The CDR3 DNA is TGCGCCAGCAGCCAACTGGGGGGAGGAAACACCATATATTTT. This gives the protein CASSQLGGGNTIYF.

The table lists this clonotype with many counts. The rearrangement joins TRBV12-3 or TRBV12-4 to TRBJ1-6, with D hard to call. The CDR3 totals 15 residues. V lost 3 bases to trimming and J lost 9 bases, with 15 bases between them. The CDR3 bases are TGTGCCAGCAGTTTTGGGTTTGGAGGGAGTTCACCCCTCCACTTT. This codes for CASSFGFGGSSPLHF.

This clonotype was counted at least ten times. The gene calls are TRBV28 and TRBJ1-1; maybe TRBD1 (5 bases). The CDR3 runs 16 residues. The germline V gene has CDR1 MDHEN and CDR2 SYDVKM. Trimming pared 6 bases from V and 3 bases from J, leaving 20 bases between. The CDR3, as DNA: TGTGCCAGCAGCCCTGTAGGGACCTCCAAGTACACTGAAGCTTTCTTT. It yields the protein CASSPVGTSKYTEAFF.

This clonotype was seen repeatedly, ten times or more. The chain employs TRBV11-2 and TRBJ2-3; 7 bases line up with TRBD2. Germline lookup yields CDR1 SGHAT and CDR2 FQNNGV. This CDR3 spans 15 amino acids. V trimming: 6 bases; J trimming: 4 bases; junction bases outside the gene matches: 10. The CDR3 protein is CASSLREGIPDTQYF. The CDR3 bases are TGTGCCAGCAGTCTTAGGGAGGGAATCCCAGATACGCAGTATTTT.

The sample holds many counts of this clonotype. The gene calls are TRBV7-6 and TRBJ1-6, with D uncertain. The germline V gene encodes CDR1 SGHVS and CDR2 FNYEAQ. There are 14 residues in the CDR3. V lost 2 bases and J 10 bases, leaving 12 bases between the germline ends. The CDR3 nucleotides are TGTGCCAGCAGCTTAACCGGGATCCAATCACCCCTCCACTTT. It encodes CASSLTGIQSPLHF.

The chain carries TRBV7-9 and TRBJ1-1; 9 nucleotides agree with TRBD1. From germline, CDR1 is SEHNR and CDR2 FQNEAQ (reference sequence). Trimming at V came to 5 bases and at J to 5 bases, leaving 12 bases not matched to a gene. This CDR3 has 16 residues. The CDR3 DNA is TGTGCCAGCAGCCTTCTACAGGGGGCTTCGAGGACTGAAGCTTTCTTT. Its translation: CASSLLQGASRTEAFF.

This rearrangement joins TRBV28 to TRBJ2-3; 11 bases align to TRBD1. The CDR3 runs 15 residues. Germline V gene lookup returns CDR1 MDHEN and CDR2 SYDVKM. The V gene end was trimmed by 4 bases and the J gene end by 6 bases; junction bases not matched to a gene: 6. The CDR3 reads CASSSPGTGGDTQYF. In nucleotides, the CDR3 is TGTGCCAGCAGTTCGCCCGGGACAGGGGGTGATACGCAGTATTTT.

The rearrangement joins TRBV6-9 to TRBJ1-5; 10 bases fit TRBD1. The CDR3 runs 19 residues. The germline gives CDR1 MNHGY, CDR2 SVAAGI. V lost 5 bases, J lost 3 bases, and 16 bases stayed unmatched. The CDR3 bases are TGTGCCAGCAGTCATCCGGGACAGGGGCGAGGTATGGACAATCAGCCCCAGCATTTT. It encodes CASSHPGQGRGMDNQPQHF.

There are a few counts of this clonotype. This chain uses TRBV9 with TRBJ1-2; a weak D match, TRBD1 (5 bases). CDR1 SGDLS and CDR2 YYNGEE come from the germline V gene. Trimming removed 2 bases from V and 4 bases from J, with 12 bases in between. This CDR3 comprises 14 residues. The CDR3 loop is CASSVQGTGYGYTF. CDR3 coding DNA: TGTGCCAGCAGCGTGCAAGGGACGGGCTATGGCTACACCTTC. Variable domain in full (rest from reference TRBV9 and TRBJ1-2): DSGVTQTPKHLITATGQRVTLRCSPRSGDLSVYWYQQSLDQGLQFLIQYYNGEERAKGNILERFSAQQFPDLHSELNLSSLELGDSALYFCASSVQGTGYGYTFGSGTRLTVV.

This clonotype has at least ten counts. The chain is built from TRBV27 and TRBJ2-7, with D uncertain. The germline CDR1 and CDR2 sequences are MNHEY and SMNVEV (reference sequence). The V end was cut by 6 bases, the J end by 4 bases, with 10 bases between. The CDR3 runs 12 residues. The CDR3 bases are TGTGCCAGCAGAGACGGTCTATACGAGCAGTACTTC. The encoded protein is CASRDGLYEQYF.

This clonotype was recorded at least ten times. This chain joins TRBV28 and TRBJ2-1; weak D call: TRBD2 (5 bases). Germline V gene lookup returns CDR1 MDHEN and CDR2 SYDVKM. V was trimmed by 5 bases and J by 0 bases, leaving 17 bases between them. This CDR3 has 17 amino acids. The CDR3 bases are TGTGCCAGCAGTCCCTTCGGAGGCAGAAGCTCCTACAATGAGCAGTTCTTC. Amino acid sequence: CASSPFGGRSSYNEQFF.